One and the same sample provided the 2 T cell receptor beta chains below, sequenced in a study of T cells in Graves' hyperthyroidism and ophthalmopathy. What was amplified from RNA transcripts were TCR beta CDR3 regions. Researchers ran a first-round RT-PCR on the TCR CDR3 using the HTBI primer set. Each CDR3 protein gets one entry after TCRdb re-called the multiplex PCR reads with MiXCR. The table includes about 640,000 distinct CDR3 sequences, more than 12% detected once. Material for sequencing was blood. These receptors were obtained from a woman aged 50 to 60 with Graves' ophthalmopathy.

At least ten counts were recorded for this clonotype. The V gene is TRBV28, the J gene TRBJ1-3; D unclear. The CDR3 contains 15 residues. The germline V gene has CDR1 MDHEN and CDR2 SYDVKM. The V end was cut by 4 bases, the J end by 2 bases, with 12 bases between. CDR3 DNA: TGTGCCAGCAGTTCACCCCCGGGCCCTGGAAACACCATATATTTT. Translated: CASSSPPGPGNTIYF.

This clonotype was seen ten or more times. The rearrangement uses TRBV7-8 and TRBJ2-3; TRBD2 aligns across 11 bases. V trimming: 1 base; J trimming: 2 bases; junction bases outside the gene matches: 2. The germline CDR1 and CDR2 sequences are SGHVS and FQNEAQ. The length of the CDR3 is 16 residues. The CDR3 bases are TGTGCCAGCAGCTTAGGACTAGCGGGGCACACAGATACGCAGTATTTT. This codes for CASSLGLAGHTDTQYF.